Given below is one T cell receptor (beta chain) in context. Study processing details: How many nucleated cells were present was estimated from reference gene primer amplification. Clones were sequenced by immunoSEQ multiplex PCR, and TCRdb holds only the in-frame ones, with some missing. D and trimming were read from the DNA, whereas the V and J calls and clone size are those reported in that table. The table has 85,000 to 100,000 clones, 90% seen once; the top ten hold less than 2%. The data were taken from a study of blood T cell repertoires in COVID-19. Across the study: Italy, Spain and the United States were the sources of the convalescent and acute COVID-19 samples. The cDNA or gDNA used as material had been derived from T cells, B-cell-depleted T cells, or PBMCs.

The germline CDR1 and CDR2 sequences are SGHTS and YDEGEE. The CDR3 has 17 amino acids. V shed 2 bases and J 8 bases; nucleotides not matched to a gene: 14. This chain joins TRBV5-8 and TRBJ2-1, with 9 bases lining up with TRBD2. The TCR originated in a man aged 55 to 69 with acute or convalescent COVID-19. The sequencing input was peripheral blood. For the CDR3, the DNA is TGTGCCAGCAGCTTCTGGGGCCTAGCGGGGAGTAGGGATGAGCAGTTCTTC. As protein: CASSFWGLAGSRDEQFF.